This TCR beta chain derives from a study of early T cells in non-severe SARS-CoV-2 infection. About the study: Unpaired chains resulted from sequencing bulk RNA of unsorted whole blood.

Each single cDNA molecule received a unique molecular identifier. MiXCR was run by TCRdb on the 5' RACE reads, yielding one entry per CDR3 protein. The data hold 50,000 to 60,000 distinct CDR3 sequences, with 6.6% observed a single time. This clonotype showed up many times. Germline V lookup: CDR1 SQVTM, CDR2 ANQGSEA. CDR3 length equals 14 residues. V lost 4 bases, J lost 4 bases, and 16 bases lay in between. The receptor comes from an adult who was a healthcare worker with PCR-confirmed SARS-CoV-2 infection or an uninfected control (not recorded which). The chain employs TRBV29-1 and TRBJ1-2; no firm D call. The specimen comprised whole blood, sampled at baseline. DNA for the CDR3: TGCAGCGTTGTATCCGAGGGCTTCCCCTATGGCTACACCTTC. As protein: CSVVSEGFPYGYTF. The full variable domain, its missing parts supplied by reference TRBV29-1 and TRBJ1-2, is SAVISQKPSRDICQRGTSLTIQCQVDSQVTMMFWYRQQPGQSLTLIATANQGSEATYESGFVIDKFPISRPNLTFSTLTVSNMSPEDSSIYLCSVVSEGFPYGYTFGSGTRLTVV.